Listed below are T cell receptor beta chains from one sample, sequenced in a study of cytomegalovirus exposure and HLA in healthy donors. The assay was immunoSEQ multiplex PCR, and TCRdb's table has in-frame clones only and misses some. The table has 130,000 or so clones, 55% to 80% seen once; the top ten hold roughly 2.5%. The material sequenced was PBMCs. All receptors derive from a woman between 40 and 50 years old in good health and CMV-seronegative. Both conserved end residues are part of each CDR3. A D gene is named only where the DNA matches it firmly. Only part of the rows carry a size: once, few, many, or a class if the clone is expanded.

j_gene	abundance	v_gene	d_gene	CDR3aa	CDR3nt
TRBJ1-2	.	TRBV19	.	CASSIGGTSSYYGYTF	TGTGCCAGTAGTATAGGGGGGACATCGTCGTACTATGGCTACACCTTC
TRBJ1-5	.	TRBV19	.	CASSTSGGGYQPQHF	TGTGCCAGTAGTACCTCTGGAGGTGGGTATCAGCCCCAGCATTTT
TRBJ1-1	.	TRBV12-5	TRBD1	CASGFTQGTEAFF	TGTGCTAGTGGTTTCACACAGGGGACTGAAGCTTTCTTT
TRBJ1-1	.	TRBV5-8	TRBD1	CASSFGTANFMNTEAFF	TGTGCCAGCAGCTTCGGGACAGCCAATTTTATGAACACTGAAGCTTTCTTT
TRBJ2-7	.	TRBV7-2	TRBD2	CASSLGSLSGGAWEQYF	TGTGCCAGCAGCTTAGGTTCACTTAGCGGGGGGGCGTGGGAGCAGTACTTC
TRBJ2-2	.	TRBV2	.	CASSPGGTPTGELFF	TGTGCCAGCAGCCCCGGTGGGACTCCCACCGGGGAGCTGTTTTTT
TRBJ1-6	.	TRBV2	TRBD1	CASDGTGNSPLHF	TGTGCCAGCGACGGGACAGGGAATTCACCCCTCCACTTT
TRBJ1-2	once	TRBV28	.	CASSFLQGRRTNYGYTF	TGTGCCAGCAGTTTCCTACAGGGAAGACGTACTAACTATGGCTACACCTTC
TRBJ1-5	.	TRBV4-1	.	CASSQTGSMIGNQPQHF	TGCGCCAGCAGCCAGACAGGTAGCATGATAGGGAATCAGCCCCAGCATTTT
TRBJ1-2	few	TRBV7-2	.	CASSFEVGHPLGGYTF	TGTGCCAGCAGCTTCGAGGTAGGACACCCATTGGGAGGCTACACCTTC
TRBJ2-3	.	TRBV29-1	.	CSGTGQTTDTQYF	TGCAGCGGGACGGGACAAACCACAGATACGCAGTATTTT
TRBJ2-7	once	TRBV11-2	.	CASSLAGLREQYF	TGTGCCAGCAGCTTAGCTGGGTTGAGGGAGCAGTACTTC
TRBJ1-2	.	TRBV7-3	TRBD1	CASSLYTGQGLDGYTF	TGTGCCAGCAGCTTATACACGGGACAGGGACTGGATGGCTACACCTTC
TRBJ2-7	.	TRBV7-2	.	CASGGGHYEQYF	TGTGCCAGCGGGGGAGGCCACTACGAGCAGTACTTC
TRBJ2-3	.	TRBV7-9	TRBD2	CASSPTSGGADTQYF	TGTGCCAGCAGCCCGACTAGCGGGGGGGCAGATACGCAGTATTTT
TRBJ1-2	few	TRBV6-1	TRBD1	CASSDPPTGTNYGYTF	TGTGCCAGCAGTGATCCTCCGACAGGGACAAACTATGGCTACACCTTC
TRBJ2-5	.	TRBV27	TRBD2	CASSLLREGLRETQYF	TGTGCCAGCAGTTTATTAAGGGAGGGCCTCAGGGAGACCCAGTACTTC
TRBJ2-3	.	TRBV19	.	CASSISTPYTDTQYF	TGTGCCAGTAGTATTTCGACACCCTACACAGATACGCAGTATTTT
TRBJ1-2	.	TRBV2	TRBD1	CASSWDRVSF	TGTGCCAGCAGCTGGGACAGGGTGAGCTTC
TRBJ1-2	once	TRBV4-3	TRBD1	CASSQDRHTVYGYTF	TGCGCCAGCAGCCAGGACAGGCATACGGTCTATGGCTACACCTTC
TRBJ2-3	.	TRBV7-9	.	CASSWGLGFRYF	TGTGCCAGCAGCTGGGGCCTAGGGTTTCGGTATTTT
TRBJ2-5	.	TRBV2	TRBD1	CAGRQGLRETQYF	TGTGCCGGTCGACAGGGCCTTCGGGAGACCCAGTACTTC
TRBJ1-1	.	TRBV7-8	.	CASSSRLPLAFF	TGTGCCAGCAGCTCTCGTCTTCCTTTGGCTTTCTTT
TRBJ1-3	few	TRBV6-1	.	CASSDRFSGNTIYF	TGTGCCAGCAGCGACAGGTTCTCTGGAAACACCATATATTTT
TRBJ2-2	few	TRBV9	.	CASSPQGGEGAGELFF	TGTGCCAGCAGCCCCCAGGGTGGGGAAGGCGCCGGGGAGCTGTTTTTT
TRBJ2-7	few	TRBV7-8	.	CASSFEAGPSYEQYF	TGTGCCAGCAGCTTTGAAGCGGGTCCCTCCTACGAGCAGTACTTC
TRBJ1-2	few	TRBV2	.	CASSDPTGGYTF	TGTGCCAGCAGTGACCCAACAGGTGGCTACACCTTC
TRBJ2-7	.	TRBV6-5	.	CASSQTEGVSYEQYF	TGTGCCAGCAGCCAGACCGAGGGGGTGTCCTACGAGCAGTACTTC
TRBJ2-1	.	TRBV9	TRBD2	CASSPTWGLAGSYNEQFF	TGTGCCAGCAGCCCCACTTGGGGACTAGCGGGGTCCTACAATGAGCAGTTCTTC
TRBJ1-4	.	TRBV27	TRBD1	CASSLQGASGKLFF	TGTGCCAGCAGTTTACAGGGGGCCAGCGGAAAACTGTTTTTT
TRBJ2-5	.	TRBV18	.	CASSPAQLQETQYF	TGTGCCAGCTCACCCGCCCAACTCCAAGAGACCCAGTACTTC
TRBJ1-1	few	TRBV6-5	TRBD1	CASRSTGEAFF	TGTGCCAGCAGGTCGACAGGGGAAGCTTTCTTT
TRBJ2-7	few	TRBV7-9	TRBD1	CASSPGGYEQYF	TGTGCCAGCAGCCCAGGGGGATACGAGCAGTACTTC
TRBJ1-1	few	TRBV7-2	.	CASSFKTTGSPKAFF	TGTGCCAGCAGCTTCAAGACCACAGGGTCACCTAAAGCTTTCTTT
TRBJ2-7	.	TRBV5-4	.	CASSQPGDSYEQYF	TGTGCCAGCAGTCAACCCGGGGACTCCTACGAGCAGTACTTC
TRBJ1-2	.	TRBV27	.	CAGSLVGRDGYTF	TGTGCCGGCAGTTTAGTGGGGAGGGACGGCTACACCTTC
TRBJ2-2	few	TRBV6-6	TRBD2	CASRSSGGAAIGELFF	TGTGCCAGCAGGTCAAGCGGGGGGGCGGCGATCGGGGAGCTGTTTTTT
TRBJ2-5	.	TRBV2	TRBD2	CASRVAGGGETQYF	TGTGCCAGCAGGGTAGCGGGGGGGGGTGAGACCCAGTACTTC
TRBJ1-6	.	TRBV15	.	CATSRDLGGSYNSPLHF	TGTGCCACCAGCAGAGATCTGGGAGGGTCCTATAATTCACCCCTCCACTTT
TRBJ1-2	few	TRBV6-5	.	CASSYSSLGAYGYTF	TGTGCCAGCAGTTACTCGAGCCTGGGGGCCTATGGCTACACCTTC
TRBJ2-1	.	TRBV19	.	CASSMVRGSSSYNEQFF	TGTGCCAGTAGTATGGTAAGGGGGTCCAGCTCCTACAATGAGCAGTTCTTC
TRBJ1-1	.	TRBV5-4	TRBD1	CASSRTGSEAFF	TGTGCCAGCAGTCGGACAGGGAGTGAAGCTTTCTTT
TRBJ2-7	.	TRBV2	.	CASSERQGRREQYF	TGTGCCAGCAGTGAGCGGCAGGGAAGGCGAGAGCAGTACTTC
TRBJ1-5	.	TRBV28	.	CASSLSAGRYNQPQHF	TGTGCCAGCAGTTTATCGGCGGGACGGTATAATCAGCCCCAGCATTTT
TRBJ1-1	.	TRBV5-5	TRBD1	CASTTGAANTEAFF	TGTGCCAGCACCACAGGGGCAGCTAACACTGAAGCTTTCTTT
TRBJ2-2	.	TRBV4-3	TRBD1	CASSLTGNRDTGELFF	TGCGCCAGCAGCTTGACAGGGAATCGGGACACCGGGGAGCTGTTTTTT
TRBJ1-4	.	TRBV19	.	CASSPGHPLRGNEKLFF	TGTGCCAGTAGTCCGGGACATCCTCTGAGGGGCAATGAAAAACTGTTTTTT
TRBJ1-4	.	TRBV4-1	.	CASSQVIVTNEKLFF	TGCGCCAGCAGCCAAGTAATCGTAACTAATGAAAAACTGTTTTTT
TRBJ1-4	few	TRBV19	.	CASSIPSPRGELFF	TGTGCCAGTAGTATACCCTCCCCACGGGGGGAACTGTTTTTT
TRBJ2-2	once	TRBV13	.	CASSLGRENTGELFF	TGTGCCAGCAGCTTAGGCCGGGAGAACACCGGGGAGCTGTTTTTT
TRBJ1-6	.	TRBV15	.	CATSPRRSYNSPLHF	TGTGCCACCAGCCCGAGGCGCTCCTATAATTCACCCCTCCACTTT
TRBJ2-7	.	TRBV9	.	CASSVTGTPSYEQYF	TGTGCCAGCAGCGTAACCGGGACACCGAGTTACGAGCAGTACTTC